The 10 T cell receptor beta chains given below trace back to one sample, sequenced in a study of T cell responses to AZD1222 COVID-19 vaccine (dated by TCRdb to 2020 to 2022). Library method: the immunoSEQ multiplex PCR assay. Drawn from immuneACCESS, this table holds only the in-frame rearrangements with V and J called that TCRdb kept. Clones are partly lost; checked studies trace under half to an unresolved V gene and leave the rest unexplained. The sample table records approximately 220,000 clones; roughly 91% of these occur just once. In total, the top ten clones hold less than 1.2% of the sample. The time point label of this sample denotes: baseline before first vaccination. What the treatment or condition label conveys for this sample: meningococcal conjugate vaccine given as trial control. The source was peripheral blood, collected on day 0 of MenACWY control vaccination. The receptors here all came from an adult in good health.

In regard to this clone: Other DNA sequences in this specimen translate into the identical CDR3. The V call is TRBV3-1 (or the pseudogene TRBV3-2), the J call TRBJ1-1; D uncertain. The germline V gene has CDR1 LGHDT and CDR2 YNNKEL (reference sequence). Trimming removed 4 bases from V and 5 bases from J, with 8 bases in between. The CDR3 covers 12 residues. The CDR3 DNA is TGTGCCAGCAGCCTTTTCGGGACTGAAGCTTTCTTT. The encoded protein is CASSLFGTEAFF.

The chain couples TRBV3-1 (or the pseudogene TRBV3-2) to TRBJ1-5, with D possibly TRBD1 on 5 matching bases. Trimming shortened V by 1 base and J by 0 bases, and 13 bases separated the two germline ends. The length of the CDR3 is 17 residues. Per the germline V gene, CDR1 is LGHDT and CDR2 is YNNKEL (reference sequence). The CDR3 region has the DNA TGTGCCAGCAGCCAAGGAAGTGGGGCGCTTAGCAATCAGCCCCAGCATTTT. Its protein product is CASSQGSGALSNQPQHF.

CDR3 DNA sequence: TGCGCCAGCAGCCGTCGGTCCGGGACAGAGGGTTACGAGCAGTACTTC. Its protein is CASSRRSGTEGYEQYF. The gene calls are TRBV5-1 and TRBJ2-7; 7 bases line up with TRBD1. Trimming took 4 bases from V and 4 from J; bases not matched to a gene: 14. Germline CDR1 SGHRS, CDR2 YFSETQ. The CDR3 spans 16 residues.

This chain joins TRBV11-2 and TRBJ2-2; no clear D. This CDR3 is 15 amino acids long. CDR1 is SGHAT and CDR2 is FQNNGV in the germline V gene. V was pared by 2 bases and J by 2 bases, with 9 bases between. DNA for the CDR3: TGTGCCAGCAGCTTACAGGTCACAAACACCGGGGAGCTGTTTTTT. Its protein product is CASSLQVTNTGELFF.

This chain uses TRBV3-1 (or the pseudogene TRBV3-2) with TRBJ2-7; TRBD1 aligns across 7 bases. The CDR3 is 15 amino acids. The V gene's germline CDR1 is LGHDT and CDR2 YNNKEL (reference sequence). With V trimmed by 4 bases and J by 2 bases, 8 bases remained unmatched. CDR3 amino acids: CASSRDRTNTYEQYF. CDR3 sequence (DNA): TGTGCCAGCAGCCGGGACAGAACAAACACCTACGAGCAGTACTTC.

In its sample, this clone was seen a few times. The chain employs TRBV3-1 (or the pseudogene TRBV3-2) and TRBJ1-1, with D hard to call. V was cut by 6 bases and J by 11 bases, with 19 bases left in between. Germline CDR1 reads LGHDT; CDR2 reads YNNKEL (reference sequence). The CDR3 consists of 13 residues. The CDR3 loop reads CASSPPGAEVAFF. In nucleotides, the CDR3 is TGTGCCAGCAGTCCCCCGGGCGCCGAGGTGGCTTTCTTT.

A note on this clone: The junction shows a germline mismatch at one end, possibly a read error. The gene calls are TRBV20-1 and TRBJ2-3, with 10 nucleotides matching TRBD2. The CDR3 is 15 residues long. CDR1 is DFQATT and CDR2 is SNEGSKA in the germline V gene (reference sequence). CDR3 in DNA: TGCAGCGCTAGTATGACTAGCGGGCGTTGGGATACGCAGTATTTT. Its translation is CSASMTSGRWDTQYF.

CDR3 DNA sequence: TGTGCCAGCAGTTACGGTGGGGGTGGAATGGAGACCCAGTACTTC. Translating gives CASSYGGGGMETQYF. V and J are TRBV6-5 and TRBJ2-5; tentatively, D is TRBD1 or TRBD2 (5 bases each). This CDR3 has 15 residues. Germline V gene lookup returns CDR1 MNHEY and CDR2 SVGAGI. Deletions cut 2 bases from V and 5 bases from J, with 15 bases between.

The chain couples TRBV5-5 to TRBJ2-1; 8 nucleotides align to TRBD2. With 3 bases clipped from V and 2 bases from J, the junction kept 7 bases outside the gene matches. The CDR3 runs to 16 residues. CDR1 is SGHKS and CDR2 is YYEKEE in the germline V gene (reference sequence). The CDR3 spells CASSYRRGGTYNEQFF. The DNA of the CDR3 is TGTGCCAGCAGCTATAGACGGGGGGGAACCTACAATGAGCAGTTCTTC.

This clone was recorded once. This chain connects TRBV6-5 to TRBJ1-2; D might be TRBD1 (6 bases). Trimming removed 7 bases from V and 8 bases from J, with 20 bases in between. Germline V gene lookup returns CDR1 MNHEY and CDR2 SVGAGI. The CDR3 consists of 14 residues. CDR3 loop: CASIEYRALMGYTF. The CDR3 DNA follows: TGTGCCAGCATCGAGTACAGGGCGCTCATGGGCTACACCTTC.